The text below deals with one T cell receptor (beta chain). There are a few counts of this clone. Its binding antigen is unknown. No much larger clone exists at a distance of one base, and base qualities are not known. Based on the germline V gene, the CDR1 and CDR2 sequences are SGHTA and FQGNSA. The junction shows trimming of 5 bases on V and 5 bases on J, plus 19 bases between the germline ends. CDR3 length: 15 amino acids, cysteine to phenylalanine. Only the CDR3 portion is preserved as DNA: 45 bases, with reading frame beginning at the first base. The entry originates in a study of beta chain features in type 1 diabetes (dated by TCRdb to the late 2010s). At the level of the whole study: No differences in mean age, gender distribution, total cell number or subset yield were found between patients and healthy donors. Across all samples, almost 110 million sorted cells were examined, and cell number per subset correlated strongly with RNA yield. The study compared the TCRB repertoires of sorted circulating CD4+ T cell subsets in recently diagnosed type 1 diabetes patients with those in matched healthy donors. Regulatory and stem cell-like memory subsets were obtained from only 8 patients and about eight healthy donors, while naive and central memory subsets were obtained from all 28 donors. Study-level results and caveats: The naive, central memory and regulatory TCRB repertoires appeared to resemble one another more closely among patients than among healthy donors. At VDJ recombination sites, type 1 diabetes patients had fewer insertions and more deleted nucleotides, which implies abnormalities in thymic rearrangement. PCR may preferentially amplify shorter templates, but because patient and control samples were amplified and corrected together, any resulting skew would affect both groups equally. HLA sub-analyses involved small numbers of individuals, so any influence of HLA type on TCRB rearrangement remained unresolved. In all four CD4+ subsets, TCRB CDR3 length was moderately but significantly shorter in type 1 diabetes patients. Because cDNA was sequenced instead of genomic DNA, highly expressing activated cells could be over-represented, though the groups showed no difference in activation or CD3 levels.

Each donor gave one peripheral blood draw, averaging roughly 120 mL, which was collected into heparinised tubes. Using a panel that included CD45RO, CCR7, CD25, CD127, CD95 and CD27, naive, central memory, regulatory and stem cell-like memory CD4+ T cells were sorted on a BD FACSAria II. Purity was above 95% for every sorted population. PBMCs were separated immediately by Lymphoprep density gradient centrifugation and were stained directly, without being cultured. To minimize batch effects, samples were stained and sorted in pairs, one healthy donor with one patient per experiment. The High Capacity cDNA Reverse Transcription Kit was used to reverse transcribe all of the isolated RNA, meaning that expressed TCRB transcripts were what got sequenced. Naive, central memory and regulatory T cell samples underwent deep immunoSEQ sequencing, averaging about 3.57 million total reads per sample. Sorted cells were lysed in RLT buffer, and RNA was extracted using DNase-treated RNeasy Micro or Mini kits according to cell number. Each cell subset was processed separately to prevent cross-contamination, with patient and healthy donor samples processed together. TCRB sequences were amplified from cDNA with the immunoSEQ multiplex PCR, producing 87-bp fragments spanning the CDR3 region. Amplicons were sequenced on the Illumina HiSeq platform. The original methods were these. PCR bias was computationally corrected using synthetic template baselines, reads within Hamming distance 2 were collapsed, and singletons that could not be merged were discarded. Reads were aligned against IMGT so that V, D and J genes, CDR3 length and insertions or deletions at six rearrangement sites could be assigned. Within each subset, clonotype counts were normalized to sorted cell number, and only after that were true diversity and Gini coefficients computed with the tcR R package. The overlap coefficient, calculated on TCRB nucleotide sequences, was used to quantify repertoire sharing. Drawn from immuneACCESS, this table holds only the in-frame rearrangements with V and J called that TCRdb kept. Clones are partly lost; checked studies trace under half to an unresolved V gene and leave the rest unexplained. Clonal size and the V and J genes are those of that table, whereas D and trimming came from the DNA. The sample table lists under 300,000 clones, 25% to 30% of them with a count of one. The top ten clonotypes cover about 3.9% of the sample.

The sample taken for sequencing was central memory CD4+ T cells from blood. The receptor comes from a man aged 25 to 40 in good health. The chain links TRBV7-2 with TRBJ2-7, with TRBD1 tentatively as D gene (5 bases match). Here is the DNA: TGTGCCAGCAGCGCGGCAGGGAATTGGGGTGACGAGCAGTACTTC. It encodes CASSAAGNWGDEQYF.